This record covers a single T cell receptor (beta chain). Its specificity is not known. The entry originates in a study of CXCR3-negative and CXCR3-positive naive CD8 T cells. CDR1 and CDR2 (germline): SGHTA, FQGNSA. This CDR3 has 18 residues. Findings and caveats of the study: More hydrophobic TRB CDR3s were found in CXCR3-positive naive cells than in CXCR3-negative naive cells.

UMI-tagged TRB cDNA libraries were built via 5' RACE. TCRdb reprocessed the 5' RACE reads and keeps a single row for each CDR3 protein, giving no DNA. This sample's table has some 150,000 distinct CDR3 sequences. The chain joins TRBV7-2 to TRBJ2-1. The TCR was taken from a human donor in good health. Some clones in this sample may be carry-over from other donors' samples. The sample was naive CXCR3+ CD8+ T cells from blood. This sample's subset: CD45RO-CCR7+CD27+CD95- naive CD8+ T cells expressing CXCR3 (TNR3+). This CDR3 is CASSLAGQTSNEYNEQFF.